The 30 T cell receptor beta chains below come from one sample, sequenced in a study of regulatory T cells in long-lasting Graves disease. Combining iRepertoire HTBI primers with Arm-PCR of CDR3 regions, the authors built TCR beta libraries. A single record per CDR3 protein comes from TCRdb applying MiXCR to the multiplex PCR reads. The sample yields approximately 360,000 distinct CDR3 sequences, roughly 10% seen once. Time point of the sample: newly diagnosed GD, antithyroid drugs for less than 3 months. With RNA extracted from PBMCs as input, the TCR library was made. These data were also filed under a second study, of T cells in Graves' hyperthyroidism and ophthalmopathy.

The sequencing used peripheral blood mononuclear cells (PBMCs), collected at new diagnosis, from a patient treated with antithyroid drugs. Receptors were obtained from a woman aged 18-29 years with Graves disease.

This clonotype was detected ten times or more. This chain links TRBV6-1 with TRBJ1-2; no clear D. Trimming shortened V by 5 bases and J by 6 bases, and 16 bases separated the two germline ends. Germline assignment: CDR1 MNHNS and CDR2 SASEGT. CDR3 length: 14 residues. The CDR3 region has the DNA TGTGCCAGCAGTCCCCGGGCTGCTGTCCATGGCTACACCTTC. Translation: CASSPRAAVHGYTF.

This clonotype came up a few times. This CDR3 is CASSRSGESPLHF. For the CDR3, the DNA is TGTGCCAGCTCACGATCGGGGGAATCACCCCTCCACTTT. The chain links TRBV27 to TRBJ1-6; D may be TRBD1 (5 bases). CDR1 is MNHEY and CDR2 is SMNVEV in the germline V gene (reference sequence). This CDR3 is built from 13 residues. V shed 8 bases and J shed 10 bases, with 15 bases lying between them.

This clonotype came up many times. The V gene is TRBV7-2, the J gene TRBJ1-1, with D unresolved. V lost 5 bases and J lost 11, with 9 bases in between. Germline values: CDR1 SGHTA, CDR2 FQGNSA. The length of the CDR3 is 10 residues. The CDR3 DNA sequence: TGTGCCAGCAGCAACGGCCTGGCTTTCTTT. This sequence encodes CASSNGLAFF.

As regards this clonotype: An end of the junction does not agree with germline; a read error may underlie this. This chain joins TRBV29-1 and TRBJ1-1; TRBD1 might be the D (6 bases). Germline assignment: CDR1 SQVTM and CDR2 ANQGSEA. This CDR3 is built from 13 residues. The CDR3 loop is CSVEVDSGSGERF. The CDR3 DNA follows: TGCAGCGTTGAAGTGGACAGCGGTTCTGGTGAGCGCTTT.

This clonotype showed up many times. The chain couples TRBV19 to TRBJ2-1; a weak D match, TRBD2 (7 bases). This CDR3 spans 15 amino acids. The V end lost 3 bases, the J end lost 5 bases, and 14 bases lay between the germline ends. Germline-derived CDR1 and CDR2 are LNHDA and SQIVND (reference sequence). In DNA form, the CDR3 reads TGTGCCAGTAGTATCTTCAGGGAGGGGGACAATGAGCAGTTCTTC. Protein product: CASSIFREGDNEQFF. The full variable domain, rest sourced from reference TRBV19 and TRBJ2-1, is DGGITQSPKYLFRKEGQNVTLSCEQNLNHDAMYWYRQDPGQGLRLIYYSQIVNDFQKGDIAEGYSVSREKKESFPLTVTSAQKNPTAFYLCASSIFREGDNEQFFGPGTRLTVL.

This clonotype was detected many times. The chain combines TRBV7-2 with TRBJ1-4; TRBD1 matches 7 bases. V was pared by 3 bases and J by 8 bases, with 3 bases of the junction left unmatched. The CDR3 is made up of 13 amino acids. CDR1 and CDR2 from the germline V gene are SGHTA and FQGNSA. CDR3 bases: TGTGCCAGCAGCTTGACAGGGATGGAAAAACTGTTTTTT. Protein: CASSLTGMEKLFF.

This clonotype was counted ten times or more. V usage is TRBV2 and J usage is TRBJ1-4, with D tentatively TRBD1 (5 bases). CDR1 SNHLY and CDR2 FYNNEI come from the germline V gene. V was shortened by 5 bases and J by 0 bases, with 16 bases between the two germline ends. The CDR3 loop spans 17 amino acids. Written as DNA, the CDR3 is TGTGCCAGCAGTTCCGGACACTTTTCGGCAACTAATGAAAAACTGTTTTTT. Its translation is CASSSGHFSATNEKLFF.

This clonotype showed up many times. V and J are TRBV15 and TRBJ2-5; TRBD2 aligns across 11 bases. The CDR3 spans 16 residues. The germline gives CDR1 LNHNV, CDR2 YYDKDF (reference sequence). After removal of 2 bases from V and 4 bases from J, the junction contained 6 bases not matched to a gene. This CDR3 reads CATSRSLAGDPETQYF. The CDR3 nucleotides read TGTGCCACCAGCAGATCACTAGCGGGAGATCCAGAGACCCAGTACTTC.

At least ten counts were recorded for this clonotype. The rearrangement uses TRBV3-1 and TRBJ2-3, with D possibly being TRBD2 (6 bases). Trimming removed 0 bases from V and 14 bases from J, with 15 bases in between. From germline, CDR1 is LGHDT and CDR2 YNNKEL (reference sequence). This CDR3 has 13 amino acids. The CDR3 sequence: CASSQDLGGNPYF. The CDR3, as DNA: TGTGCCAGCAGCCAAGATTTGGGGGGTAATCCGTATTTT.

The chain carries TRBV6-2 or TRBV6-3 and TRBJ2-6, with 7 bases fitting TRBD1. V gave up 0 bases and J gave up 1 base; unmatched junction bases: 6. The CDR3 runs to 18 residues. The germline V gene encodes CDR1 MNHEY and CDR2 SVGEGT. CDR3 nucleotide sequence: TGTGCCAGCAGTTACTCGGACAGGATTCAATCTGGGGCCAACGTCCTGACTTTC. Its protein product is CASSYSDRIQSGANVLTF.

The rearrangement uses TRBV7-2 and TRBJ2-1, with D perhaps being TRBD1 or TRBD2 (5 bases each). Trimming left V 1 base short and J 5 bases short, with 21 bases between. CDR1 and CDR2 (germline): SGHTA, FQGNSA. The CDR3 is made up of 18 amino acids. The CDR3 DNA follows: TGTGCCAGCAGCTTAGGGCCCCCACTAGGAAGGACAAACAATGAGCAGTTCTTC. Protein product: CASSLGPPLGRTNNEQFF.

V usage is TRBV7-2 and J usage is TRBJ1-2; D might be TRBD1 (6 bases). V was shortened by 6 bases and J by 6 bases, with 20 bases between the two germline ends. From germline, CDR1 is SGHTA and CDR2 FQGNSA. The CDR3 covers 15 residues. The CDR3 region is CASSFERGRGHGYTF. In DNA, the CDR3 is TGTGCCAGCAGTTTCGAAAGGGGCAGGGGTCATGGCTACACCTTC.

The table lists this clonotype with many counts. The rearrangement links TRBV27 to TRBJ2-1; D is possibly TRBD2 (5 bases). This CDR3 has 14 amino acids. Germline CDR1 MNHEY, CDR2 SMNVEV (reference sequence). Trimming took off 6 bases at V and 0 bases at J, with 9 bases between the two ends. CDR3 in amino acids: CASSGMPSYNEQFF. In nucleotides, the CDR3 is TGTGCCAGCAGCGGGATGCCCTCCTACAATGAGCAGTTCTTC.

The chain uses TRBV4-1 and TRBJ1-5, with TRBD1 as a possible D gene (6 bases). The V and J ends lost 6 bases and 8 bases respectively, with 14 bases between them. The CDR3 consists of 13 residues. Germline CDR1 reads MGHRA; CDR2 reads YSYEKL. The CDR3 DNA is TGCGCCAGCAGTCAGGGGAGGAAGGAGCCCCAGCATTTT. Translated: CASSQGRKEPQHF.

This clonotype came up many times. CDR3 region: CASSQTGGTEAFF. DNA of the CDR3: TGTGCCAGCAGCCAAACGGGGGGGACTGAAGCTTTCTTT. The V gene is TRBV2, the J gene TRBJ1-1, with TRBD1 as a possible D gene (5 bases). This CDR3 comprises 13 residues. Trimming cost V 6 bases and J 5 bases, with 13 bases left between them. CDR1 and CDR2 from the germline V gene are SNHLY and FYNNEI.

In this sample, this clonotype turned up many times. The rearrangement links TRBV27 to TRBJ1-1; a weak D match, TRBD1 (5 bases). Germline V gene lookup returns CDR1 MNHEY and CDR2 SMNVEV (reference sequence). Trimming pared 10 bases from V and 4 bases from J, leaving 16 bases between. This CDR3 region has 13 residues. CDR3 loop: CATASGRRTEAFF. Written as DNA, the CDR3 is TGTGCCACCGCATCAGGGAGACGCACTGAAGCTTTCTTT.

The sample holds a few counts of this clonotype. Written as DNA, the CDR3 is TGTGCCAGCAGCCCCCGACGAGCGGGAATAAGCGAGCAGTACTTC. Amino acid sequence: CASSPRRAGISEQYF. The chain uses TRBV7-9 and TRBJ2-7, with TRBD2 identical over 7 bases. The CDR3 totals 15 residues. Germline V gene lookup returns CDR1 SEHNR and CDR2 FQNEAQ (reference sequence). Trimming took 5 bases from V and 6 from J; bases not matched to a gene: 13. The variable domain in full, completed from reference TRBV7-9 and TRBJ2-7, reads DTGVSQNPRHKITKRGQNVTFRCDPISEHNRLYWYRQTLGQGPEFLTYFQNEAQLEKSRLLSDRFSAERPKGSFSTLEIQRTEQGDSAMYLCASSPRRAGISEQYFGPGTRLTVT.

This clonotype was seen repeatedly, ten times or more. The chain links TRBV27 to TRBJ1-1; D not resolved. Trimming left V 3 bases short and J 1 base short, with 9 bases between. The CDR3 extends over 14 amino acids. Germline V lookup: CDR1 MNHEY, CDR2 SMNVEV (reference sequence). CDR3 residues: CASSFDPANTEAFF. CDR3 DNA: TGTGCCAGCAGTTTTGACCCCGCGAACACTGAAGCTTTCTTT.

This clonotype was recorded at least ten times. V gene TRBV11-2 combines with J gene TRBJ1-2, with 8 positions matching TRBD1. The CDR3 loop spans 16 amino acids. V trimming: 5 bases; J trimming: 3 bases; junction bases outside the gene matches: 11. Per germline, CDR1 SGHAT and CDR2 FQNNGV. The CDR3 DNA reads as TGTGCCAGCAGCGGGGACAGGCGTGATAGTGACTATGGCTACACCTTC. It codes for CASSGDRRDSDYGYTF.

This clonotype was detected many times. The chain links TRBV20-1 to TRBJ2-7; D not resolved. V shed 0 bases and J shed 2 bases, with 11 bases lying between them. CDR3 length: 14 amino acids. Germline CDR1 and CDR2: DFQATT and SNEGSKA (reference sequence). CDR3 sequence (DNA): TGCAGTGCTAGAGATGATGACCCGGCCTACGAGCAGTACTTC. Translating gives CSARDDDPAYEQYF.

The V and J genes are TRBV7-9 and TRBJ1-1, with D tentatively TRBD1 (6 bases). Trimming removed 5 bases from V and 2 bases from J, with 18 bases in between. CDR1 is SEHNR, CDR2 FQNEAQ, per germline (reference sequence). The CDR3 has 16 residues. CDR3 region: CASSPTSDRLNTEAFF. CDR3 coding DNA: TGTGCCAGCAGCCCTACCTCAGACAGGTTAAACACTGAAGCTTTCTTT.

The chain uses TRBV15 and TRBJ1-1, with 8 bases fitting TRBD1. CDR1 and CDR2 (germline): LNHNV, YYDKDF (reference sequence). The CDR3 spans 16 residues. With V trimmed by 5 bases and J by 4 bases, 12 bases remained unmatched. CDR3 region: CATSGGGQGARTEAFF. The DNA of the CDR3 is TGTGCCACCAGCGGGGGAGGTCAGGGGGCGCGCACTGAAGCTTTCTTT.

V usage is TRBV27 and J usage is TRBJ2-2; D might be TRBD2 (5 bases). Deletions cut 6 bases from V and 6 bases from J, with 11 bases between. This CDR3 is 13 amino acids long. From germline, CDR1 is MNHEY and CDR2 SMNVEV (reference sequence). The CDR3, as DNA: TGTGCCAGCAGCAGCCGAGGGCCCGGGGAGCTGTTTTTT. This translates into CASSSRGPGELFF.

The chain couples TRBV20-1 to TRBJ2-3; 9 bases line up with TRBD1. Losses at the gene ends were 5 bases for V and 8 bases for J; bases not matched to a gene: 11. This CDR3 is built from 14 residues. Germline CDR1 and CDR2: DFQATT and SNEGSKA (reference sequence). The CDR3 coding sequence is TGCAGTGCTGTCCCGGGACAGGGACGAGGTACGCAGTATTTT. Protein product: CSAVPGQGRGTQYF.

The CDR3 loop reads CASSEALTGVLETQYF. The CDR3 nucleotides are TGTGCCAGCAGTGAAGCTCTGACAGGGGTCTTAGAGACCCAGTACTTC. V usage is TRBV2 and J usage is TRBJ2-5; 8 bases fit TRBD1. Germline assignment: CDR1 SNHLY and CDR2 FYNNEI. This CDR3 has 16 amino acids. Trimming cost V 0 bases and J 4 bases; bases outside gene matches: 7. Full variable domain (outside the CDR3, taken from reference TRBV2 and TRBJ2-5): EPEVTQTPSHQVTQMGQEVILRCVPISNHLYFYWYRQILGQKVEFLVSFYNNEISEKSEIFDDQFSVERPDGSNFTLKIRSTKLEDSAMYFCASSEALTGVLETQYFGPGTRLLVL.

This clonotype was detected ten times or more. Its ends do not fully match the called genes, so a read error is possible. V is TRBV12-5 and J is TRBJ1-1; D not resolved. CDR1 is LGHNT, CDR2 FRNRAP, per germline. The length of the CDR3 is 14 residues. The DNA for the CDR3 is TGTGCTAGTGGCTTGGGCCTGGAAGGAACTGAAGCTTTCTTT. It translates to CASGLGLEGTEAFF.

The chain couples TRBV7-3 to TRBJ2-2; a weak D match, TRBD2 (6 bases). The V end lost 3 bases, the J end lost 0 bases, and 14 bases lay between the germline ends. The CDR3 runs to 17 residues. Germline V gives CDR1 SGHTA, CDR2 FQGTGA. CDR3 sequence reads: CASSFGRDWTNTGELFF. Written as DNA, the CDR3 is TGTGCCAGCAGCTTCGGCCGGGACTGGACGAACACCGGGGAGCTGTTTTTT.

The rearrangement links TRBV30 to TRBJ2-1; TRBD2 matches at 8 bases. V shed 4 bases and J 4 bases; nucleotides not matched to a gene: 6. Per germline, CDR1 GTSNPN and CDR2 SVGIG (reference sequence). The CDR3 runs 14 residues. CDR3 protein: CAWTRGGFYNEQFF. CDR3 coding DNA: TGTGCCTGGACCCGGGGGGGCTTTTACAATGAGCAGTTCTTC.

At least ten counts were recorded for this clonotype. The chain couples TRBV7-3 to TRBJ2-1; 14 bases match TRBD2. The CDR3 spans 15 residues. Germline V gives CDR1 SGHTA, CDR2 FQGTGA. V shed 4 bases and J 8 bases; nucleotides not matched to a gene: 4. The CDR3 loop reads CASSSGTSGGHEQFF. CDR3 bases: TGTGCCAGCAGCTCCGGGACTAGCGGGGGTCATGAGCAGTTCTTC.

This clonotype was counted at least ten times. This chain joins TRBV6-2 or TRBV6-3 and TRBJ1-2; D is unclear. Germline-derived CDR1 and CDR2 are MNHEY and SVGEGT. V dropped 5 bases and J dropped 2 bases, with 15 bases sitting between them. This CDR3 is 15 amino acids long. DNA of the CDR3: TGTGCCAGCAGTAATGCGGTGGGGTTAAACTATGGCTACACCTTC. This codes for CASSNAVGLNYGYTF.